This T cell receptor (beta chain) was sequenced in a study of vaccination effects on CD4 cells after COVID-19. The germline V gene has CDR1 SEHNR and CDR2 FQNEAQ (reference sequence). V shed 5 bases and J shed 0 bases, with 9 bases lying between them. This CDR3 is 14 amino acids long. Of note for this clone: Its antigen remains unknown.

With around ten days of culture completed, CD4+ T cells were isolated. SARS-CoV-2 infected the person between March and December 2020, as confirmed by PCR. Two-dose vaccination with either BNT162b2 or mRNA-1273 was given to the participants. It was on days 3 and 7 that half the medium was replaced with IL-2 medium. The data were produced by immunoSEQ multiplex PCR, yet TCRdb's version contains in-frame clones alone and is incomplete. The table lists roughly 46,000 clones, about four fifths of them singletons. The origin of this receptor is a human donor who had a prior SARS-CoV-2 infection. Here the sequenced sample was CD4+ T cells from PBMCs cultured without peptide, taken after COVID-19 vaccination. The chain employs TRBV7-9 and TRBJ2-3; the D gene is possibly TRBD2 (6 bases). CDR3 DNA: TGTGCCAGCAGCCTCGCGGGAAGCACAGATACGCAGTATTTT. Translation gives CASSLAGSTDTQYF.